The entry below gives a single TCR beta chain sequence along with its context. Its antigen is unidentified. V was pared by 4 bases and J by 6 bases, with 13 bases of the junction left unmatched. Looked up from germline, CDR1 is MGHRA and CDR2 is YSYEKL. The CDR3 extends over 16 amino acids. This specimen belongs to a study of cytomegalovirus exposure and HLA in healthy donors. Study observations and caveats: Rarity characterized most TCR sequences, yet some public TCRs appeared in many donors.

The method was immunoSEQ multiplex PCR; TCRdb's version includes in-frame clones alone and lacks a portion of them. The table records approximately 82,000 clones, 95% of them present only once. The chain combines TRBV4-1 with TRBJ2-7; 9 bases fit TRBD1. The source is a woman aged 18 to 35 in good health and CMV-seronegative. Sequencing was done on a sample of PBMCs. The CDR3 loop reads CASSPEGQGLYGEQYF. The CDR3 coding sequence is TGCGCCAGCAGCCCAGAGGGACAGGGCCTCTATGGCGAGCAGTACTTC.